This TCR beta chain was obtained from a study of response to subunit inactivated influenza vaccine (dated by TCRdb to between 2017 and 2018). With regard to the full study: The study used deep quantitative T cell receptor repertoire profiling to track responses to a trivalent subunit inactivated influenza vaccine.

General conclusions and limits of the study: The authors proposed that each seasonal influenza vaccination may bring in only a limited number of new T cells.

The table lists this clonotype with a few counts. Its antigen specificity is not known. The input lacks base qualities; no much larger clone sits a single base away. The meaning of the sample's time point label: 45 to 55 days after influenza vaccine administration. The method was RT-PCR. The data were produced on an Illumina HiSeq 2500. Clones were called with MiXCR by TCRdb after fastp trimmed the public reads at Q25, and only in-frame beta chains were retained. Each entry is one CDR3 protein sequence, shown with its most common DNA and genes. Within this sample are 500,000 to 600,000 distinct CDR3 sequences, with 10% to 15% of them counted one time only. The ten largest make up around 12% of the sample. V was cut back by 2 bases and J by 5 bases, leaving a gap of 13 bases between them. The germline V gene yields LGHNA for CDR1 and YSLEER for CDR2. The CDR3, from cysteine to phenylalanine, totals 14 residues. The kept DNA is CDR3 alone, 42 bases in frame from the first base.

The starting material was PBMCs from blood, obtained roughly 47 days after vaccination. The receptor was isolated from a middle-aged man who received an inactivated influenza vaccine. Donor details come from another sample of the same person, matched by shared clones. The rearranged segments are TRBV4-3 and TRBJ2-7, with TRBD1 tentatively as D gene (6 bases match). The CDR3 here reads CASSQYREFHEQYF. The DNA is TGCGCCAGCAGCCAATACAGGGAATTCCACGAGCAGTACTTC.